What follows are 19 T cell receptor beta chains derived from one specimen sequenced in a study of blood T cell repertoires in COVID-19. Repertoires were generated with immunoSEQ multiplex PCR, while TCRdb's copy carries only in-frame clones and drops some. This table holds 45,000 or so clones, about 83% found once. Sequencing was performed on peripheral blood. The receptors were sampled from a man aged 35 to 55 with COVID-19, enrolled during active disease.

The rearrangement joins TRBV7-9 to TRBJ2-5; 8 positions match TRBD1. V was pared by 5 bases and J by 2 bases, with 4 bases of the junction left unmatched. The CDR3 is 14 amino acids. Germline V gene data show CDR1 as SEHNR and CDR2 as FQNEAQ (reference sequence). The CDR3 is CASSQDREQETQYF. CDR3 nucleotide sequence: TGTGCCAGCAGCCAGGACAGGGAGCAAGAGACCCAGTACTTC.

V and J are TRBV11-3 and TRBJ2-3; D might be TRBD2 (6 bases). The germline V gene encodes CDR1 SGHNT and CDR2 YENEEA. This CDR3 region has 15 residues. Trimming shortened V by 4 bases and J by 0 bases, and 11 bases separated the two germline ends. CDR3 DNA: TGTGCCAGCAGCTCCCCGGGACTTAGCACAGATACGCAGTATTTT. Protein sequence: CASSSPGLSTDTQYF.

The V gene is TRBV11-3, the J gene TRBJ2-7, with D possibly TRBD2 on 6 matching bases. V was shortened by 0 bases and J by 2 bases, with 8 bases between the two germline ends. Germline V gives CDR1 SGHNT, CDR2 YENEEA. This CDR3 spans 14 amino acids. CDR3 sequence (DNA): TGTGCCAGCAGCTTAGAGCGCGGGACCTACGAGCAGTACTTC. Its protein product is CASSLERGTYEQYF.

The chain couples TRBV6-5 to TRBJ1-1; D uncertain. The CDR3 length is 15 residues. Trimming took 6 bases from V and 11 from J, leaving 25 bases between them. Germline values: CDR1 MNHEY, CDR2 SVGAGI. The CDR3 DNA reads as TGTGCCAGCAGCCTTCTGGGGTCGGGCTCTGGGGAGGCTTTCTTT. It specifies CASSLLGSGSGEAFF.

This clone was counted a few times. The chain employs TRBV3-1 (or the pseudogene TRBV3-2) and TRBJ2-2, with 12 bases lining up with TRBD2. This CDR3 is built from 17 residues. With 0 bases clipped from V and 6 bases from J, the junction kept 5 bases outside the gene matches. CDR1 is LGHDT and CDR2 is YNNKEL in the germline V gene (reference sequence). CDR3 region: CASSQDASGRAAGELFF. In DNA form, the CDR3 reads TGTGCCAGCAGCCAAGACGCTAGCGGGAGGGCTGCCGGGGAGCTGTTTTTT.

The V gene is TRBV25-1, the J gene TRBJ2-7, with 9 bases identical to TRBD1. There are 14 residues in the CDR3. Germline V gene sequence: CDR1 MGHDK, CDR2 SYGVNS. The ends lost 3 bases at V and 7 bases at J; junction bases unmatched: 7. The CDR3 DNA sequence: TGTGCCAGCAGTGAGCCCGGACAGGGGAAGGAGCAGTACTTC. This codes for CASSEPGQGKEQYF.

DNA of the CDR3: TGCAGCGTTAGGGGAGGACAGGCCAGCTCCTACGAGCAGTACTTC. Translated: CSVRGGQASSYEQYF. The chain combines TRBV29-1 with TRBJ2-7, with D tentatively TRBD1 (7 bases). The V end was cut by 5 bases, the J end by 0 bases, with 17 bases between. The CDR3 covers 15 residues. Germline values: CDR1 SQVTM, CDR2 ANQGSEA.

This clone has a handful of counts. The chain employs TRBV7-9 and TRBJ2-2; TRBD2 matches at 8 bases. The CDR3 is made up of 15 amino acids. Germline trimming cut 3 bases from V and 5 bases from J; bases unmatched to any gene: 5. Germline CDR1 and CDR2: SEHNR and FQNEAQ (reference sequence). The CDR3 here is CASSFLLAATGELFF. In DNA form, the CDR3 reads TGTGCCAGCAGCTTCCTACTAGCGGCAACCGGGGAGCTGTTTTTT.

The rearrangement uses TRBV2 and TRBJ2-1, with a weak D call TRBD1 (5 bases). The length of the CDR3 is 13 residues. Germline CDR1 reads SNHLY; CDR2 reads FYNNEI. Trimming cost V 6 bases and J 2 bases, with 8 bases left between them. CDR3: CASSRVPYNEQFF. The CDR3 DNA reads TGTGCCAGCAGCAGGGTCCCCTACAATGAGCAGTTCTTC.

The chain has TRBV6-5 and TRBJ2-2; 12 bases map to TRBD2. This CDR3 has 15 amino acids. Germline CDR1 reads MNHEY; CDR2 reads SVGAGI. V gave up 4 bases and J gave up 5 bases; unmatched junction bases: 2. CDR3 residues: CASSSSGGATGELFF. The CDR3 region has the DNA TGTGCCAGCAGTTCTAGCGGGGGGGCAACCGGGGAGCTGTTTTTT.

This clone has more than one count but fewer than ten. The rearrangement uses TRBV6-5 and TRBJ2-7; 8 positions match TRBD1. Germline V gene data show CDR1 as MNHEY and CDR2 as SVGAGI. The junction had 9 bases not matched to a gene; V was cut back by 3 bases and J by 2 bases. This CDR3 contains 16 residues. The CDR3 nucleotides are TGTGCCAGCAGTTATATTCCGGGACAGGCGGCCTACGAGCAGTACTTC. Protein sequence: CASSYIPGQAAYEQYF.

The chain uses TRBV12-3 or TRBV12-4 and TRBJ1-2, with D perhaps matching TRBD1 (6 bases). This CDR3 comprises 13 residues. V was shortened by 5 bases and J by 8 bases, with 15 bases between the two germline ends. This CDR3 is CASSTGTISGYTF. The CDR3 coding sequence is TGTGCCAGCAGTACAGGGACCATTTCAGGCTACACCTTC.

This chain connects TRBV29-1 to TRBJ1-2, with unresolved D. The CDR3 consists of 9 residues. Germline V gives CDR1 SQVTM, CDR2 ANQGSEA. V shed 4 bases and J shed 8 bases, with 5 bases lying between them. The CDR3 sequence is CSVVGGYTF. The DNA for the CDR3 is TGCAGCGTTGTGGGCGGCTACACCTTC.

V and J are TRBV18 and TRBJ1-2; TRBD1 matches at 8 bases. Losses at the gene ends were 5 bases for V and 2 bases for J; bases not matched to a gene: 4. The CDR3 has 14 amino acids. Germline CDR1 is KGHSH and CDR2 is LQKENI. CDR3 coding DNA: TGTGCCAGCTCAATCGGACAGGGAAACTATGGCTACACCTTC. It is translated as CASSIGQGNYGYTF.

This clone was seen a handful of times. The J gene is TRBJ2-7, the V gene TRBV30, with a possible D match to TRBD1 (6 bases). Germline CDR1 reads GTSNPN; CDR2 reads SVGIG (reference sequence). V shed 2 bases and J shed 3 bases, with 11 bases lying between them. This CDR3 has 13 residues. The CDR3 reads CAWSLGRGYEQYF. The DNA of the CDR3 is TGTGCCTGGAGTTTGGGCAGGGGCTACGAGCAGTACTTC.

The DNA of the CDR3 is TGTGCCAGCAGTCCCACAGGCTACTACGAGCAGTACTTC. It is translated as CASSPTGYYEQYF. This chain links TRBV27 with TRBJ2-7; tentatively, D is TRBD1 (5 bases). Trimming stripped 5 bases from V and 3 bases from J, with 11 bases between. The CDR3 is 13 residues long. From germline, CDR1 is MNHEY and CDR2 SMNVEV (reference sequence).

The rearrangement joins TRBV6-5 to TRBJ2-7, with D possibly TRBD2 on 6 matching bases. Germline CDR1 MNHEY, CDR2 SVGAGI. Trimming cost V 6 bases and J 1 base, with 13 bases left between them. The CDR3 extends over 14 amino acids. In DNA form, the CDR3 reads TGTGCCAGCAGAGGAGGGGCAGGATCCTACGAGCAGTACTTC. Residues: CASRGGAGSYEQYF.

This clone was recorded only once. The chain has TRBV3-1 (or the pseudogene TRBV3-2) and TRBJ1-4; D is undetermined. The V and J ends lost 7 bases and 1 base respectively, with 7 bases between them. Germline V gene lookup returns CDR1 LGHDT and CDR2 YNNKEL (reference sequence). The CDR3 contains 13 residues. The CDR3 DNA is TGTGCCAGCAAGGAGGGAACTAATGAAAAACTGTTTTTT. It translates to CASKEGTNEKLFF.

This clone appeared a single time. The chain combines TRBV10-3 with TRBJ1-1, with D maybe TRBD1 (6 bases). CDR1 and CDR2 from the germline V gene are ENHRY and SYGVKD. Trimming took off 11 bases at V and 0 bases at J, with 13 bases between the two ends. This CDR3 is 13 amino acids long. Here the CDR3 reads CASRTAMNTEAFF. The CDR3 DNA reads as TGTGCCTCTAGGACAGCCATGAACACTGAAGCTTTCTTT.